This T cell receptor (beta chain) was identified during a study of cytomegalovirus exposure and HLA in healthy donors (dated by TCRdb to 2015 to 2018). With regard to the full study: According to a later analysis, the 120 or so validation repertoires were produced on the same platform as the 666 repertoires of the first cohort. Besides the first cohort of around 670 subjects, a separate validation cohort made up of roughly 120 different subjects was used. To predict cytomegalovirus infection status, the study combined high-throughput TCR immunosequencing, statistical association of individual TCRs with disease status, and machine learning. The study aimed to test whether signatures of past pathogen exposure could be identified by cataloging public T cell receptors. Broader findings and caveats from the paper: Subsequent analysis determined that TCRs grouped into clusters in the first cohort also showed a tendency toward co-occurrence across the 120 validation repertoires, and roughly 94% of cluster scores exceeded 0. The study listed 164 TCR beta chains as associated with cytomegalovirus. The validation cohort had no HLA typing available for a later analysis, so co-occurrence within that cohort was assessed over all 120 or so repertoires. In vitro tests confirmed that a few of the cytomegalovirus-associated TCR beta chains recognize cytomegalovirus antigens. According to the authors, the approach could potentially be generalized to other disease states and immunological phenotypes. Cytomegalovirus status was reported to be diagnosed by the classifier with high specificity and sensitivity in both the original and validation cohorts. Most TCR sequences were seen in very few donors, while some public TCRs were found in many individuals.

The library was generated by the immunoSEQ multiplex PCR assay. As for the original processing: A statistical classification framework was developed to diagnose cytomegalovirus status using the catalog of TCR beta chain sequences. What TCRdb holds here is the immuneACCESS table cut down to in-frame rearrangements. Part of the clones is not present; checked against another copy, under half of the missing clones reflect an unresolved V gene, and the others are unexplained. The DNA was the basis for D and trimming; V, J and clone size are from that table. This sample is represented by under 80,000 clones; 94% of them were singletons. The ten largest clones represent about 2.1% of the sample. As to this clone: Its antigen is unknown. Base qualities were left out, and no much larger clone turns up one base away.

The donors belonged to the validation cohort of around 130 subjects, which was separate from the roughly 700-subject first cohort. V is pared back by 1 base and J by 1 base, with 11 bases lying between the germline termini. The CDR3 measures 15 amino acids from cysteine to phenylalanine. Only the CDR3 region is kept as DNA, spanning 45 bases read in frame from base 1. CDR1 and CDR2 are drawn from the germline V gene: LGHNA, YNFKEQ. Source material: PBMCs. The chain employs TRBV4-2 and TRBJ2-7, with no confidently assigned D gene. The clonotype was recovered from a woman between 18 and 29 years old in good health and CMV-seronegative. The CDR3 protein: CASSQGEEGSYEQYF. The DNA sequence follows: TGTGCCAGCAGCCAAGGTGAGGAAGGTTCCTACGAGCAGTACTTC.